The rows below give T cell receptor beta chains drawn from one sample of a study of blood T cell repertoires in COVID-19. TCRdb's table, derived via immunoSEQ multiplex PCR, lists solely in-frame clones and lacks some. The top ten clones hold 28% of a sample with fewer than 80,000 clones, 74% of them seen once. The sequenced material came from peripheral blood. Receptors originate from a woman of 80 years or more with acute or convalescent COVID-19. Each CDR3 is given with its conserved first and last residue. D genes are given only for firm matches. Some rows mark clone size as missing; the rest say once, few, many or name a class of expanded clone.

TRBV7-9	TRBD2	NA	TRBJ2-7	CASSLGFSGTASYEQYF	TGTGCCAGCAGCTTAGGGTTTAGCGGGACTGCCTCCTACGAGCAGTACTTC
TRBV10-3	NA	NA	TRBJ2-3	CAISVQGVSDTQYF	TGTGCCATCAGTGTACAGGGTGTGTCAGATACGCAGTATTTT
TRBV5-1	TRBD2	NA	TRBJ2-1	CASASGLAGGDEQFF	TGCGCCAGCGCCTCTGGACTAGCGGGAGGGGATGAGCAGTTCTTC
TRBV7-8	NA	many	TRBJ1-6	CASSSDIVSFNLHF	TGTGCCAGCAGTTCCGACATCGTCTCGTTTAACCTCCACTTT
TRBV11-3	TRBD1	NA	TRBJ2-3	CASSLGQVTDTQYF	TGTGCCAGCAGCTTGGGACAGGTCACAGATACGCAGTATTTT
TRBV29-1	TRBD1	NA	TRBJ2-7	CSGQGTAYEQYF	TGCAGCGGACAGGGGACCGCCTACGAGCAGTACTTC
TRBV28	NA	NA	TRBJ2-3	CASSLLSQGTDTQYF	TGTGCCAGCAGTTTATTATCACAGGGAACAGATACGCAGTATTTT
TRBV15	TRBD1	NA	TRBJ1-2	CATSRGTGTVNNYGYTF	TGTGCCACCAGCCGGGGAACCGGGACAGTAAATAACTATGGCTACACCTTC
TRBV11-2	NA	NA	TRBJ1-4	CASSSGALTNEKLFF	TGTGCCAGCAGCTCCGGAGCGTTAACTAATGAAAAACTGTTTTTT
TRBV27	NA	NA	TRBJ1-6	CASSFGNSPLHF	TGTGCCAGCAGTTTCGGTAATTCACCCCTCCACTTT
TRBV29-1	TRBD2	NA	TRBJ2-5	CSVGSSGTETQYF	TGCAGCGTGGGGTCTAGCGGAACGGAGACCCAGTACTTC
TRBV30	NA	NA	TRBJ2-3	CAWGSAGDTQYF	TGTGCCTGGGGAAGCGCGGGGGATACGCAGTATTTT
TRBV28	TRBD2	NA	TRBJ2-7	CASSFVGGAYEQYF	TGTGCCAGCAGTTTTGTGGGGGGGGCCTACGAGCAGTACTTC
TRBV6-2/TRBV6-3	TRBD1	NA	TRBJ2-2	CASSPGQGHTGELFF	TGTGCCAGCAGCCCGGGACAGGGACACACCGGGGAGCTGTTTTTT
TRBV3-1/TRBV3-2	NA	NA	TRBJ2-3	CASSQDRSYTDTQYF	TGTGCCAGCAGCCAAGATCGGTCCTACACAGATACGCAGTATTTT
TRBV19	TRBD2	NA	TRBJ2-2	CASSGLAGPNTGELFF	TGTGCCAGTAGTGGACTAGCGGGGCCGAACACCGGGGAGCTGTTTTTT
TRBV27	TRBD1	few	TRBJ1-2	CASSPRDSKFYGYTF	TGTGCCAGCAGTCCCCGGGACAGCAAATTCTATGGCTACACCTTC